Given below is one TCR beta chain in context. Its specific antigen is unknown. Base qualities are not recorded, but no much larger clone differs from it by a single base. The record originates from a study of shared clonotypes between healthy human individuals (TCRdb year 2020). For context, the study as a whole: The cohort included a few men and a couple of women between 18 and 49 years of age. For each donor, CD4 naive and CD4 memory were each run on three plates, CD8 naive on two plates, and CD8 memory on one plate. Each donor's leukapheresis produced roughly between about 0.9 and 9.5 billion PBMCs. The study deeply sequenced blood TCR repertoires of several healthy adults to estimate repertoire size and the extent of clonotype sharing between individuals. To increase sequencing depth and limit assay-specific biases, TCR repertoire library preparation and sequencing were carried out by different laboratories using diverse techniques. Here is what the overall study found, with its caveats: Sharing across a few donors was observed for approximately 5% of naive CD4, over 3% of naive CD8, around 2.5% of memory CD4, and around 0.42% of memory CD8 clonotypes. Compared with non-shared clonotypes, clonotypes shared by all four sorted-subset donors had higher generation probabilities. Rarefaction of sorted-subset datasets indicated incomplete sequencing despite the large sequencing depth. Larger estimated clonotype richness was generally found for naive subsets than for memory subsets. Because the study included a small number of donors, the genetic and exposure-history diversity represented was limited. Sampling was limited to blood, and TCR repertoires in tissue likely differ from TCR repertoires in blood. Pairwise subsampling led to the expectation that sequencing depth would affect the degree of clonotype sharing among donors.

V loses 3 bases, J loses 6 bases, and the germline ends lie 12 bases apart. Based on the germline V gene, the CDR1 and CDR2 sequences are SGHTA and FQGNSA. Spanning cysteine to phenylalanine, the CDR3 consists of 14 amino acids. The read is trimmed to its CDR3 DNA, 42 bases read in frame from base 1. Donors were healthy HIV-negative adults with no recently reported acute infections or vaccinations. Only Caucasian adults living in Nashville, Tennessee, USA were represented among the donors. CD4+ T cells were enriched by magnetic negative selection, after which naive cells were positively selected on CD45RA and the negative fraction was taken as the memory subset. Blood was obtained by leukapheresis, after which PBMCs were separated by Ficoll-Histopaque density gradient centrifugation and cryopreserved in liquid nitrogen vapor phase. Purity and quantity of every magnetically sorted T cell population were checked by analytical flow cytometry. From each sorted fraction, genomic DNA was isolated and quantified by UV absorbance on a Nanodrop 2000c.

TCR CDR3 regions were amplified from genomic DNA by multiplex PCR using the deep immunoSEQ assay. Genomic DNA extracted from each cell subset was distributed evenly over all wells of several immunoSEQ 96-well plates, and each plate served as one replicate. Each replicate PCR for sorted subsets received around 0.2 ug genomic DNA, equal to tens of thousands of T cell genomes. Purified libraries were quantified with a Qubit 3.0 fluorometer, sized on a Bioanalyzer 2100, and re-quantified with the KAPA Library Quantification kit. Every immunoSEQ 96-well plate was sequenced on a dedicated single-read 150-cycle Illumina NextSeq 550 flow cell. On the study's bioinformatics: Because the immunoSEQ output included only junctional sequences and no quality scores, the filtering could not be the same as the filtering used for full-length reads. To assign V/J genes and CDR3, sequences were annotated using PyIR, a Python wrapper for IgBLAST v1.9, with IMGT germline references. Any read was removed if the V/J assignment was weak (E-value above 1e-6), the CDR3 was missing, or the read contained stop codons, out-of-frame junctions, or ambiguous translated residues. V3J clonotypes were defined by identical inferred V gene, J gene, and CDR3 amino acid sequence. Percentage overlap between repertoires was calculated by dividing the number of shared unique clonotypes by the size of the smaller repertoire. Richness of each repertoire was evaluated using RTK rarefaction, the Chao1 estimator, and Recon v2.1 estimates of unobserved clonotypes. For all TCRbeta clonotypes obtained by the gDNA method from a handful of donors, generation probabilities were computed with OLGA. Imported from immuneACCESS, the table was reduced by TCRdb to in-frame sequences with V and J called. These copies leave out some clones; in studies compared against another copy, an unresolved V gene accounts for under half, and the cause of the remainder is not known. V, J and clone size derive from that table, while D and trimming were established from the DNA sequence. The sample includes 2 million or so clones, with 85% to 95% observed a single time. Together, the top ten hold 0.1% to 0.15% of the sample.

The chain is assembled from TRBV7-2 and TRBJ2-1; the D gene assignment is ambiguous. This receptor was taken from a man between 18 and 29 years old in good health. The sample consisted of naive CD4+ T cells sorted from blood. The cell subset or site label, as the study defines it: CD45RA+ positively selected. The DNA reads TGTGCCAGCAGCTTTGAGTCACGGATCAATGAGCAGTTCTTC. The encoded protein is CASSFESRINEQFF.